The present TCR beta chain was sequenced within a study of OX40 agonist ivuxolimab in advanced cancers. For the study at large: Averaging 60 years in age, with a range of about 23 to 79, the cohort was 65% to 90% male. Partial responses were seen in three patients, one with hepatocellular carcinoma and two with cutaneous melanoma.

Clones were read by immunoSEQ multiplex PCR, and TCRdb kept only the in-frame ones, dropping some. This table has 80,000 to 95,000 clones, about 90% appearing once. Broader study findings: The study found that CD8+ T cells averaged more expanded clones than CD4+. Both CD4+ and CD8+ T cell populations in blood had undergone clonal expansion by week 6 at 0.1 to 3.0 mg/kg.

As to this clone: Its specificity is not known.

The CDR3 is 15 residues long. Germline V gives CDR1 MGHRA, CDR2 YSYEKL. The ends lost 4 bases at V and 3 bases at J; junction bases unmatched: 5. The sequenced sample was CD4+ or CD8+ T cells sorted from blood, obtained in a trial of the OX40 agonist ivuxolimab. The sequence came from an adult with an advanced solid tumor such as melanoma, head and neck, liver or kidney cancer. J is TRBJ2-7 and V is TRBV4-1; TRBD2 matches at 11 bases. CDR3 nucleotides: TGCGCCAGCAGCCCTCAGACTAGCGGGATCTACGAGCAGTACTTC. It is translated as CASSPQTSGIYEQYF.